The 2 T cell receptor beta chains reported below all come from one sample, sequenced in a study of blood T cell repertoires in COVID-19. The method was immunoSEQ multiplex PCR; TCRdb's version includes in-frame clones alone and lacks a portion of them. The table shows around 140,000 clones, with roughly 88% occurring only once. Sequencing used peripheral blood. The receptors were gathered from a man in his 70s with acute or convalescent COVID-19.

V gene TRBV15 combines with J gene TRBJ1-4; D ambiguous. Germline assignment: CDR1 LNHNV and CDR2 YYDKDF (reference sequence). The CDR3 loop spans 13 amino acids. V lost 5 bases to trimming and J lost 10 bases, with 14 bases between them. CDR3 sequence (DNA): TGTGCCACCAGCTACGACGGGGAAGGAAAACTGTTTTTT. Amino acid sequence: CATSYDGEGKLFF.

This chain uses TRBV19 with TRBJ1-5; a weak D match, TRBD1 (5 bases). The V gene's germline CDR1 is LNHDA and CDR2 SQIVND (reference sequence). CDR3 size: 13 residues. V shed 6 bases and J shed 6 bases, with 12 bases lying between them. The CDR3 region is CASRSGSAQPQHF. CDR3 nucleotide sequence: TGTGCCAGTAGATCAGGGTCCGCTCAGCCCCAGCATTTT.